This TCR beta chain was captured in a study of blood T cell repertoires in COVID-19. Study context: Both acute and convalescent COVID-19 samples were obtained from the United States, Italy and Spain. Sample material is recorded as cDNA or gDNA derived from T cells, B-cell-depleted T cells, or PBMCs.

The CDR3 is made up of 15 amino acids. Germline loops: CDR1 MNHEY, CDR2 SVGAGI. The junction had 6 bases not matched to a gene; V was cut back by 2 bases and J by 5 bases. Study processing details: It was from reference gene primer amplification that nucleated cell counts were estimated. TCRdb's table, derived via immunoSEQ multiplex PCR, lists solely in-frame clones and lacks some. V and J calls and clone size follow that table, whereas D and trimming were derived from the DNA. The sample has some 300,000 clones, about 85% seen once; the top ten hold approximately 2.4%. The sequencing sample was made of peripheral blood. The chain couples TRBV6-5 to TRBJ2-5, with TRBD2 matching 9 bases. This clonotype was obtained from a man between 18 and 35 years old with active or convalescent COVID-19. The CDR3 nucleotides read TGTGCCAGCAGTTACAATCGCGGGAGGGCCGAGACCCAGTACTTC. Its protein product is CASSYNRGRAETQYF.